This TCR beta chain was documented in a study of cytomegalovirus exposure and HLA in healthy donors (dated by TCRdb to 2016 to 2017). For the study in its entirety: An earlier analysis of approximately 590 of the donors reported 276 Gb of sequence data and roughly 100 million unique TCR beta sequences from about 180 million T cells. To predict cytomegalovirus infection status, the study brought together high-throughput TCR immunosequencing, statistical association of individual TCRs with disease status, and machine learning. In an earlier analysis of 550 to 700 of the donors, high-throughput TCR beta sequencing was used to judge whether each TCR beta V gene segment behaved as functional or pseudogenic. Class I and class II HLA loci were covered by the typing at four-digit resolution. Every repertoire in the discovery cohort had been generated on one and the same sequencing platform. Roughly 5 DR-DQ haplotypes were handled as single units for association and clustering because linkage in the cohort was strong. In addition to the first cohort of approximately 670 subjects, a separate validation cohort of approximately 130 different subjects was used. On average, roughly 240,000 unique TCR beta nucleotide sequences were sequenced per donor among 300 to 500 genotyped donors of the cohort, with roughly 18% of those sequences being non-productive. In the later analysis, no new phenotypic data were used to find candidate immune exposures; instead, reliance was placed on TCR beta sequences and their occurrence across donors. The study aimed to test whether cataloging public T cell receptors could reveal signatures of past pathogen exposure. A later genetic analysis used genome-wide SNP genotypes for about 60% of the roughly 700 donors, treating that subset as a discovery cohort. Of the 398 genotyped donors, approximately 80% fell in the genetic ancestry cluster associated with self-reported Caucasian donors. An early release that covered roughly 600 HLA-typed donors contained 300 to 350 gigabases of sequencing data and some 87 million unique TCR sequences. Donor age, sex, ethnicity and CMV serostatus were collected together with the repertoire data. The T cell repertoires of roughly 660 subjects were profiled by immunosequencing and related to cytomegalovirus serostatus. Typing coverage differed by locus: A, B, C, DRB1 and DQB1 were typed in roughly 629-630 donors, DQA1 in 500 to 550, DPA1 in roughly 590, and DPB1 in just under 490. To study patterns of TCR occurrence, a later analysis re-analyzed previously published TCR beta repertoires from 500 to 850 donors and added high-resolution HLA genotyping.

The receptor library was made with the immunoSEQ multiplex PCR assay. For the multiplex PCR, a mixture combining 60 forward primers for TCR Vbeta segments and 13 reverse primers for TCR Jbeta segments was used. A multiplex PCR assay on genomic DNA amplified the CDR3 region of rearranged TCR beta genes. On the Illumina HiSeq System, the amplified TCR beta libraries were sequenced as 87-base-pair reads. The published analysis was carried out like this. A later analysis tallied 75 million to 95 million unique TCR beta chains across the 660 or so repertoires, and some 10 million of those chains were shared by two or more donors. Raw reads were error-corrected and collapsed into unique sequences by a nearest-neighbor algorithm in which closely related sequences were merged to remove PCR and sequencing errors. Alignment of CDR3 sequences to IMGT reference sequences was used to assign V, D and J gene segments. For a sequence to be retained, at least a six-nucleotide match to both a V gene segment and a J gene segment was required. A rearrangement was called productive if the CDR3 had no stop codons and remained in frame with V and J, and every other rearrangement was called non-productive. Following IMGT convention, CDR3 was defined as the stretch from the second conserved V-encoded cysteine to the conserved J-encoded phenylalanine. In an earlier analysis of around 640 of the donors, sequences lacking an unambiguous match to a single V gene segment were excluded. In an earlier analysis of some 590 of the donors, a V segment was called functional when productive rearrangements were above 56.7%, and segregating when the standard deviation between donors exceeded 5%. A statistical classification framework was built to diagnose cytomegalovirus status from the catalog of TCR beta chain sequences. In a later analysis, TCR nucleotide sequences were compared against IMGT/GENE-DB human TR gene sequences so that V and J genes could be assigned. A later analysis assigned CDR3 sequences and most-parsimonious VDJ recombination scenarios with the TCRdist pipeline. In a later analysis, every TCR beta chain was defined by the combination of its CDR3 amino acid sequence and its V-gene family, and reads without a unique V-gene family were dropped. As a way to deal with suspected cross-contamination and a sequencing artifact, a later analysis dropped 450 to 600 nucleotide sequences that were highly shared and had low generation probability. A later analysis calculated a clonal expansion index for each public chain from normalized within-repertoire ranks of inferred template counts. In a later analysis, generation probabilities were computed using a VDJ recombination model fitted to out-of-frame rearrangements, and the results were checked against IGoR. In a later analysis, hypergeometric tests were used to score TCR-TCR, TCR-HLA and TCR-CMV co-occurrence, with a repertoire-size bias correction applied to TCR pairs. To estimate false discovery rates, a later analysis permuted the HLA or CMV assignments 20 times. In a later analysis, co-occurring TCRs were grouped using DBSCAN, with TCRdist sequence similarity added in when clustering inside HLA-allele-positive subsets. Repertoires with fewer than 30,000 or more than 120,000 public chains were left out of co-occurrence clustering, as were five repertoires with anomalous nucleotide sharing. TCRdb took this table from immuneACCESS and kept in-frame rearrangements with V and J called. Such tables lack part of the clones; where checked against another copy, unresolved V genes explain under half of the gap, and the rest is unexplained. V and J calls and clone size are those listed in that table; D and trimming were worked out from the DNA. The data table for this sample lists 120,000 to 150,000 clones. Jointly, the top ten make up roughly 3% of the sample.

Broad study findings and their caveats: Sequencing depth was assumed to be roughly uniform across donors in the presence/absence analyses, though that assumption may not hold. In vitro tests confirmed that three of the cytomegalovirus-associated TCR beta chains recognize cytomegalovirus antigens. For the cohort, immune exposure information was limited to CMV serostatus. It was suggested by the authors that the approach could potentially be generalized to other disease states and immunological phenotypes. V-gene and J-gene trimming of TCR beta chains was associated with a missense DCLRE1C variant in a later genetic analysis, and the association was replicated in an independent cohort. At a false discovery rate of 0.05, a later analysis linked some 17,000 TCR beta sequences to specific HLA alleles. The cohort was sequenced for TCR beta chains only, and without alpha or paired-chain data the features that could be detected were limited. In a later analysis, the rate of TCR association differed among HLA loci, with DRB1 alleles having the most associated TCRs and HLA-C alleles having the fewest. Strong co-occurrence of HLA alleles, especially DR and DQ, made assigning TCR associations to individual alleles difficult. Correlated functional status among segregating V segments might reflect linkage disequilibrium, but an unknown experimental factor could not be ruled out. A total of 150 to 200 TCR beta chains were listed by the study as associated with cytomegalovirus. A group of highly shared sequence variants was considered likely to be a technical artifact of the sequencing pipeline. In a later genetic analysis, fewer N-insertions in productive TCRs were reported among donors in an Asian-associated ancestry cluster than the 666-donor mean. In a later analysis, most CMV-associated TCR beta chains were found to appear HLA-restricted, with HLA associations seemingly driven largely by CMV exposure. Because some donors lacked HLA typing at each locus, the association tests relied only on the typed subset. In an earlier analysis of approximately 590 of the donors, most TCR beta V segments appeared in productive rearrangements about 87% or about 30% of the time, broadly matching IMGT annotations. A later analysis reported that several top co-occurrence clusters appeared linked to parvovirus B19, influenza, CMV and Epstein-Barr virus. In a later analysis, HLA-associated TCR beta chains were found to be more clonally expanded and to have lower generation probabilities than equally common non-associated chains. The 87-base-pair reads could not distinguish some IMGT-functional V segments, including TRBV6-2 and TRBV6-3, so those segments were excluded. In both the original and validation cohorts, the classifier was reported to diagnose cytomegalovirus status with high specificity and sensitivity. Most TCR sequences were seen in very few donors, while some public TCRs were found in many individuals. A further reported finding was that TCR beta sequences accurately predicted the HLA-A and HLA-B alleles for most subjects in the first cohort. The earlier analysis of around 600 of the donors excluded roughly 16 rarely observed V segments, including chromosome 9 orphons, because counts were too low.

CDR3 length: 18 amino acids, cysteine to phenylalanine. Of the read, only the CDR3 DNA is kept; its 54 bases are in frame from base 1. In the germline V gene (reference sequence), CDR1 corresponds to LNHNV and CDR2 to YYDKDF. The V and J ends are trimmed by 0 bases and 2 bases, leaving 14 bases between them. In total, approximately 690 healthy bone marrow donors made up the cohort. At the time of sampling, every cohort member was nominally healthy, though immune exposures that went unrecorded were likely present. The donor was CMV seronegative and was included in the group of a few hundred seronegative cohort members. A peripheral blood sample was collected from each donor, and TCR beta sequencing was performed on peripheral blood mononuclear cells. The Qiagen DNeasy Blood Extraction Kit was used to extract genomic DNA from the blood cell samples. Of note for this clone: It lacks a known antigen.

The V gene is TRBV15 and the J gene is TRBJ1-6; perhaps TRBD1 is the D gene, with 6 bases matching. Input material: PBMCs. The TCR originated in a man in his forties or fifties in good health and CMV-seronegative. The CDR3: CATSRELGGLTYNSPLHF. In nucleotides, the sequence is TGTGCCACCAGCAGAGAACTGGGGGGGCTCACCTATAATTCACCCCTCCACTTT.